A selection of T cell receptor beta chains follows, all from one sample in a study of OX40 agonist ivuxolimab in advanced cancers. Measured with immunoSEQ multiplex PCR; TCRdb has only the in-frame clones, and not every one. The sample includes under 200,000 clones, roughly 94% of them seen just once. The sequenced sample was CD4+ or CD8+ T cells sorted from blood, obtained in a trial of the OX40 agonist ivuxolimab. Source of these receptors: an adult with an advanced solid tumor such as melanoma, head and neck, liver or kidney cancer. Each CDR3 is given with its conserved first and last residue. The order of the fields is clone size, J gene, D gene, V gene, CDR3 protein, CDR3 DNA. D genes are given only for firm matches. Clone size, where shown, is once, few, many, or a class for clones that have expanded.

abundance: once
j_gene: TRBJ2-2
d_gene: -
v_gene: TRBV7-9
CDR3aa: CASSLVWGHTGELFF
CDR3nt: TGTGCCAGCAGCTTAGTTTGGGGGCACACCGGGGAGCTGTTTTTT

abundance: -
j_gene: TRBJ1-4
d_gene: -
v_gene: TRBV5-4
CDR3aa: CASSSKGGTATNEKLFF
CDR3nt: TGTGCCAGCAGCTCTAAGGGGGGGACTGCAACTAATGAAAAACTGTTTTTT

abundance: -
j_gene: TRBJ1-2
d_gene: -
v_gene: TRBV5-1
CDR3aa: CASSLLPSSYGYTF
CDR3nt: TGCGCCAGCAGCTTGCTCCCTTCATCCTATGGCTACACCTTC

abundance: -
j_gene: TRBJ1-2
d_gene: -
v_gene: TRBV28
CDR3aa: CASSLDRHGYTF
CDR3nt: TGTGCCAGCAGTCTGGACAGACATGGCTACACCTTC

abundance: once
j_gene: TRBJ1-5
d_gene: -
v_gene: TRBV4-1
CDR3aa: CASSQGGWGQPQHF
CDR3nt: TGCGCCAGCAGCCAAGGAGGCTGGGGGCAGCCCCAGCATTTT

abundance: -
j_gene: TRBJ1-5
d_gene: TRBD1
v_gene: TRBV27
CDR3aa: CASSLSGQGNQPQHF
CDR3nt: TGTGCCAGCAGTTTATCGGGACAGGGCAATCAGCCCCAGCATTTT

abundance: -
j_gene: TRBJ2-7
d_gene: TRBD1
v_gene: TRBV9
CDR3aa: CASSVASTGGLNEQYF
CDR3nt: TGTGCCAGCAGCGTAGCCTCTACAGGGGGCTTAAACGAGCAGTACTTC

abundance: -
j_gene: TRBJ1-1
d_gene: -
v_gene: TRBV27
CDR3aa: CASRALGGTEAFF
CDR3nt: TGTGCCAGCAGGGCCTTAGGCGGCACTGAAGCTTTCTTT

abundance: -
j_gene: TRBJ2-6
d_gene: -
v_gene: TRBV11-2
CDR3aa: CASSSRVGANVLTF
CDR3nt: TGTGCCAGCAGTTCGAGGGTAGGGGCCAACGTCCTGACTTTC

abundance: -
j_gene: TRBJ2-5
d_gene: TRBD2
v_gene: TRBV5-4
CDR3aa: CAGSRGGEETQYF
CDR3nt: TGTGCCGGGAGTCGGGGGGGCGAAGAGACCCAGTACTTC

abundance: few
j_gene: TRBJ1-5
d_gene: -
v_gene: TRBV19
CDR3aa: CASRTVGVYSNQPQHF
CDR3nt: TGTGCCAGTAGGACGGTAGGCGTCTATAGCAATCAGCCCCAGCATTTT

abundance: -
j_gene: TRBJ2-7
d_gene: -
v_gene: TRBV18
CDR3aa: CASSPPGNEQYF
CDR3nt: TGTGCCAGCTCACCACCGGGGAACGAGCAGTACTTC

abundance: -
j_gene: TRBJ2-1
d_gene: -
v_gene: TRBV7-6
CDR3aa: CASSPQEYNEQFF
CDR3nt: TGTGCCAGCAGCCCCCAGGAGTACAATGAGCAGTTCTTC

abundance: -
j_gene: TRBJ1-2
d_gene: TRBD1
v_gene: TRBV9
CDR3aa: CASSVEQGKYGYTF
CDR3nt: TGTGCCAGCAGCGTAGAACAGGGGAAATATGGCTACACCTTC

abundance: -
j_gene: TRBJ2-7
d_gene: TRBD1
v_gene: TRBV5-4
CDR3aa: CASRKTGVYEQYF
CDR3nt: TGTGCCAGCAGAAAGACAGGGGTCTACGAGCAGTACTTC

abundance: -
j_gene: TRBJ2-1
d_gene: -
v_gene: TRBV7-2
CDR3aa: CASSFPMSHEQFF
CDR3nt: TGTGCCAGCAGCTTCCCGATGTCGCATGAGCAGTTCTTC

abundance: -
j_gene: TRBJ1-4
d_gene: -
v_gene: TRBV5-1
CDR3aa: CASSLSPLEKLFF
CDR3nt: TGCGCCAGCAGCTTGTCGCCTTTGGAAAAACTGTTTTTT

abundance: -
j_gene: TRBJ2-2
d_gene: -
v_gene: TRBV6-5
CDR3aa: CASSYNTGELFF
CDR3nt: TGTGCCAGCAGTTATAACACCGGGGAGCTGTTTTTT

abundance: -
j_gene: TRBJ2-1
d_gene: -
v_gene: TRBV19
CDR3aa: CASSSRESEQFF
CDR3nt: TGTGCCAGTTCGAGTCGGGAGAGTGAGCAGTTCTTC

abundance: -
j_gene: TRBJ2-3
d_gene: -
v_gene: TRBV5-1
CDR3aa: CASSGTGTVGARNTQYF
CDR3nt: TGCGCCAGCAGCGGAACAGGAACCGTGGGGGCACGGAATACGCAGTATTTT

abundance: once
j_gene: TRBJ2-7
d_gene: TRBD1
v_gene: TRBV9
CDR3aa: CASSRQGGTEQYF
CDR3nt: TGTGCCAGCAGCCGACAGGGTGGGACCGAGCAGTACTTC

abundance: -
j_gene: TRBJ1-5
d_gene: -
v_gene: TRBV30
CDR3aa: CAWSVAANQPQHF
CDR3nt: TGTGCCTGGAGTGTAGCAGCCAATCAGCCCCAGCATTTT

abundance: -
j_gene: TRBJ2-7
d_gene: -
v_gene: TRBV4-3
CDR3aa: CASSRAAGAASYEQYF
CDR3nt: TGCGCCAGCAGCCGAGCCGCCGGGGCGGCATCCTACGAGCAGTACTTC

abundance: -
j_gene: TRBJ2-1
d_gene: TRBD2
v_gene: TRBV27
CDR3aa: CASRSRTSGRGSYNEQFF
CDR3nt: TGTGCCAGCAGAAGCAGGACTAGCGGGAGGGGATCCTACAATGAGCAGTTCTTC

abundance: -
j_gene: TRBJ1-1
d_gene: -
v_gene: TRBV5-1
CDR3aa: CASSLDGRNTEAFF
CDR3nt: TGCGCCAGCAGCTTGGACGGTAGAAACACTGAAGCTTTCTTT

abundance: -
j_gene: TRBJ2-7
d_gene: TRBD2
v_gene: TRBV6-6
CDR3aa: CASSYRAGGRNEQYF
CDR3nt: TGTGCCAGCAGTTATAGGGCGGGAGGACGGAACGAGCAGTACTTC

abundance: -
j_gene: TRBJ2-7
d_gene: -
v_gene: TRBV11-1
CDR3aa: CASSPRREGEQYF
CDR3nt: TGTGCCAGCAGCCCCCGACGGGAAGGCGAGCAGTACTTC

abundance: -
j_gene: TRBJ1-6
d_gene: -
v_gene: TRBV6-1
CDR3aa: CASSPQTDSPLHF
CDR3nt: TGTGCCAGCAGCCCCCAGACCGATTCACCCCTCCACTTT

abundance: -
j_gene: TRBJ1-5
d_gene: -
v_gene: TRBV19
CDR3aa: CASSRSRDQPQHF
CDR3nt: TGTGCCAGTAGTCGGTCACGAGATCAGCCCCAGCATTTT

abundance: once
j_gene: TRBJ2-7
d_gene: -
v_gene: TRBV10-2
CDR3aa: CASSDTLRTAYEQYF
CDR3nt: TGCGCCAGCAGTGACACTTTAAGGACAGCCTACGAGCAGTACTTC

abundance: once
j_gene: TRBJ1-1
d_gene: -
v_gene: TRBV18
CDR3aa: CASSPARGMNTEAFF
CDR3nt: TGTGCCAGCTCACCTGCCAGGGGCATGAACACTGAAGCTTTCTTT

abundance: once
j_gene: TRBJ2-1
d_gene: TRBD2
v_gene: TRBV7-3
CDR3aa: CASSFGGGKVNEQFF
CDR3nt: TGTGCCAGCAGCTTCGGGGGAGGGAAAGTGAATGAGCAGTTCTTC